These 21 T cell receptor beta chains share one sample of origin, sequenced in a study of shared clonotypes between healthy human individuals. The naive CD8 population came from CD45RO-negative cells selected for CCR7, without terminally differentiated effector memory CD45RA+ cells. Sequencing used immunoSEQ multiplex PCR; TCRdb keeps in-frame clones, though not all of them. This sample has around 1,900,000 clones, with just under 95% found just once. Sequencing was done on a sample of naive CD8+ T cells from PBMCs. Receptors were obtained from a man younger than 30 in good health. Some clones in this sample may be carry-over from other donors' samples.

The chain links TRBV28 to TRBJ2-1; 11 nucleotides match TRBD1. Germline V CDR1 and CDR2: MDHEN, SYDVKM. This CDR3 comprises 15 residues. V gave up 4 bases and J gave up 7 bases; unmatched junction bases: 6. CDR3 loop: CASSWRTGGWNEQFF. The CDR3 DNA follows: TGTGCCAGCAGTTGGAGGACAGGGGGCTGGAATGAGCAGTTCTTC.

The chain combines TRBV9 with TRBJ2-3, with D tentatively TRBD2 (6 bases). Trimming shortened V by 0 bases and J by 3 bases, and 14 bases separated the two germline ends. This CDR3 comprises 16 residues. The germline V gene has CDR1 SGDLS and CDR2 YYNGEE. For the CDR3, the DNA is TGTGCCAGCAGCGTAGCCGGGACTCAAAAGACAGATACGCAGTATTTT. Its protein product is CASSVAGTQKTDTQYF.

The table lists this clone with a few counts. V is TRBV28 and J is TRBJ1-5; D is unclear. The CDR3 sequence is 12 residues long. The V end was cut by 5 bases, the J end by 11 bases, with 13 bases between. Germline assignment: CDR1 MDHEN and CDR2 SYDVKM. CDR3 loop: CASSAPRKSQHF. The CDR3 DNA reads TGTGCCAGCAGTGCCCCCAGAAAATCCCAGCATTTT.

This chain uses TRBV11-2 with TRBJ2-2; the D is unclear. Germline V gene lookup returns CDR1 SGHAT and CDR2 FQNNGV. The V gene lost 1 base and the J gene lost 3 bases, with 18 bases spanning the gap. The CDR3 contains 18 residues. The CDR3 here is CASSLGPSRRAYTGELFF. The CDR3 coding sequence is TGTGCCAGCAGCTTAGGCCCCTCGAGGAGAGCGTACACCGGGGAGCTGTTTTTT.

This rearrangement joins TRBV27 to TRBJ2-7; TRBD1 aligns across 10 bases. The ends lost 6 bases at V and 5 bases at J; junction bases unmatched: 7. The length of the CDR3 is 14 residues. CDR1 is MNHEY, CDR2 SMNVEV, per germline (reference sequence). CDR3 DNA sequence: TGTGCCAGCAGCCCCGGACAGGGGGGTCACGAGCAGTACTTC. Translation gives CASSPGQGGHEQYF.

This CDR3 reads CASSPLGLAGVNEQYF. The CDR3 DNA reads as TGTGCCAGCAGTCCCCTCGGGCTAGCGGGAGTAAACGAGCAGTACTTC. The chain carries TRBV27 and TRBJ2-7; 10 bases align to TRBD2. CDR1 and CDR2 (germline): MNHEY, SMNVEV (reference sequence). There are 16 residues in the CDR3. V was pared by 5 bases and J by 5 bases, with 12 bases of the junction left unmatched.

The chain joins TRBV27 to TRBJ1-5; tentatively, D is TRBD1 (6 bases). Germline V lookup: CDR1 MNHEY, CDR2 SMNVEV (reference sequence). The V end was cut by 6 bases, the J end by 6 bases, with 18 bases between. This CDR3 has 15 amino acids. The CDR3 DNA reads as TGTGCCAGCAGGCCAACAGGGTCCCCAGGTCAGCCCCAGCATTTT. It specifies CASRPTGSPGQPQHF.

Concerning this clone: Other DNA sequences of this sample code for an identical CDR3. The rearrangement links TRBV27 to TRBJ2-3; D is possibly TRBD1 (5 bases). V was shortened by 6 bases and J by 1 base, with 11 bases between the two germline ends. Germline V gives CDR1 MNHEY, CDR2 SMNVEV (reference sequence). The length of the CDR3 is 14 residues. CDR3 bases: TGTGCCAGCAGCCTAGGCAGGGGCACAGATACGCAGTATTTT. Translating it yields CASSLGRGTDTQYF.

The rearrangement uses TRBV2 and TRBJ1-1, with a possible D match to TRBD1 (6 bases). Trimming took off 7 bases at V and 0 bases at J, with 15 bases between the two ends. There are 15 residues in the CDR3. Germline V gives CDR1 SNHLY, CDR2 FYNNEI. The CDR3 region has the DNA TGTGCCAGCAATCGGGGGGGGCGCATGAACACTGAAGCTTTCTTT. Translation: CASNRGGRMNTEAFF. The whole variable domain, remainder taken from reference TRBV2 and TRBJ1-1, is EPEVTQTPSHQVTQMGQEVILRCVPISNHLYFYWYRQILGQKVEFLVSFYNNEISEKSEIFDDQFSVERPDGSNFTLKIRSTKLEDSAMYFCASNRGGRMNTEAFFGQGTRLTVV.

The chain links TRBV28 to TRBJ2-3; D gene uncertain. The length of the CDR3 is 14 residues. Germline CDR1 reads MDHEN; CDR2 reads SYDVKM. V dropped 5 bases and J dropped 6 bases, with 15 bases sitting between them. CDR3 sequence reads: CASSPRKLGDTQYF. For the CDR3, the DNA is TGTGCCAGCAGTCCGCGAAAGTTGGGGGATACGCAGTATTTT.

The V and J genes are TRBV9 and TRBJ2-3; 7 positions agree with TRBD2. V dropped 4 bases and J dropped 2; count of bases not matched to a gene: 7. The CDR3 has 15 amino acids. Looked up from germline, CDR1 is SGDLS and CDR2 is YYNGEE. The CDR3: CASSPWGGDTDTQYF. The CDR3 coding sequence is TGTGCCAGCAGCCCCTGGGGGGGAGACACAGATACGCAGTATTTT. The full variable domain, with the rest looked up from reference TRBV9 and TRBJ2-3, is DSGVTQTPKHLITATGQRVTLRCSPRSGDLSVYWYQQSLDQGLQFLIQYYNGEERAKGNILERFSAQQFPDLHSELNLSSLELGDSALYFCASSPWGGDTDTQYFGPGTRLTVL.

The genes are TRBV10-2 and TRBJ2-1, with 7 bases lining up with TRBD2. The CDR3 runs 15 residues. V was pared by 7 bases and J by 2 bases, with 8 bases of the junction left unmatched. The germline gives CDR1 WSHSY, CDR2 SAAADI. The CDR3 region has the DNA TGCGCCAGCACCCCGAGGAGCGGGACCTACAATGAGCAGTTCTTC. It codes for CASTPRSGTYNEQFF.

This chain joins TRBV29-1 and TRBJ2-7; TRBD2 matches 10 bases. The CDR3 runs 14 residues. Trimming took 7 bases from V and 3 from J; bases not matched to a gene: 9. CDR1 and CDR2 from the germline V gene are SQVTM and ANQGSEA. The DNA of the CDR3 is TGCAGCGCTACAACTAGCGGGACCCTCTACGAGCAGTACTTC. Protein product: CSATTSGTLYEQYF.

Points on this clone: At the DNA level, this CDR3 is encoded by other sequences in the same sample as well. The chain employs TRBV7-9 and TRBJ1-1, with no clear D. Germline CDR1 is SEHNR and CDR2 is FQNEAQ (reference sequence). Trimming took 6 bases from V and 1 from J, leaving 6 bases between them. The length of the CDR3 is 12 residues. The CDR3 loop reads CASSEGNTEAFF. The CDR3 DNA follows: TGTGCCAGCAGTGAGGGGAACACTGAAGCTTTCTTT.

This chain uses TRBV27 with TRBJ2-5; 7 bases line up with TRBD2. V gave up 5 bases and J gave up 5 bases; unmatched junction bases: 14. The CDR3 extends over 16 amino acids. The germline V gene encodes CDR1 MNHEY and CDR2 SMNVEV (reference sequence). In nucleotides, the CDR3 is TGTGCCAGCAGTCCCAGTCGGGGGGAGTGGAGTGAGACCCAGTACTTC. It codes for CASSPSRGEWSETQYF.

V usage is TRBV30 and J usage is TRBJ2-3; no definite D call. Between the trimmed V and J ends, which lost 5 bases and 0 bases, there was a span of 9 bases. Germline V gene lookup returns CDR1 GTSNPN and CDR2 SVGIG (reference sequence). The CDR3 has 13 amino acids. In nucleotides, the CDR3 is TGTGCCTGGGATTTAGGCAGCACAGATACGCAGTATTTT. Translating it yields CAWDLGSTDTQYF.

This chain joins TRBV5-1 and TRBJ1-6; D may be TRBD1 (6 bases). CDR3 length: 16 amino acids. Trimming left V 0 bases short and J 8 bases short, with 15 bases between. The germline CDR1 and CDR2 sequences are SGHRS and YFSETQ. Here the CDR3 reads CASSLGQAPRHSPLHF. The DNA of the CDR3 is TGCGCCAGCAGCTTGGGACAGGCCCCCCGGCATTCACCCCTCCACTTT.

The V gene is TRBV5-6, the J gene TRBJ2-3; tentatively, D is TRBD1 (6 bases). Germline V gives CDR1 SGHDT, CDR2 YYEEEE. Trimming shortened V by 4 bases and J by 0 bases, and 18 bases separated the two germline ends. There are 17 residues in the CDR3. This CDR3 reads CASSNWGWTESTDTQYF. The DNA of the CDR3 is TGTGCCAGCAGCAATTGGGGGTGGACAGAGAGCACAGATACGCAGTATTTT.

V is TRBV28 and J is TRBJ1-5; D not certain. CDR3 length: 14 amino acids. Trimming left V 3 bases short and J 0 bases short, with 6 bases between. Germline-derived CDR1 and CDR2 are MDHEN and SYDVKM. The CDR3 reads CASSFGLSNQPQHF. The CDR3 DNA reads TGTGCCAGCAGTTTTGGACTTAGCAATCAGCCCCAGCATTTT.

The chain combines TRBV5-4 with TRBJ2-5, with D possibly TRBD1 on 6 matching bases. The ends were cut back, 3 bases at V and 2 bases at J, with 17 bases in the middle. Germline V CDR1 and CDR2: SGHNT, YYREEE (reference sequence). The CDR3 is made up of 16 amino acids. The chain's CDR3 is CASSSRVGGMQETQYF. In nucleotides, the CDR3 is TGTGCCAGCAGCTCCAGGGTAGGGGGAATGCAAGAGACCCAGTACTTC.

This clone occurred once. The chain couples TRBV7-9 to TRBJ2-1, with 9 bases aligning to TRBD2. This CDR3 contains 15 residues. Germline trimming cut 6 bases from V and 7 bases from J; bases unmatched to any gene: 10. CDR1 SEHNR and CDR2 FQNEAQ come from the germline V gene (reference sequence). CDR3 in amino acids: CASRNVAGEGNEQFF. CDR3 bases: TGTGCCAGCAGGAACGTAGCGGGAGAGGGTAATGAGCAGTTCTTC.